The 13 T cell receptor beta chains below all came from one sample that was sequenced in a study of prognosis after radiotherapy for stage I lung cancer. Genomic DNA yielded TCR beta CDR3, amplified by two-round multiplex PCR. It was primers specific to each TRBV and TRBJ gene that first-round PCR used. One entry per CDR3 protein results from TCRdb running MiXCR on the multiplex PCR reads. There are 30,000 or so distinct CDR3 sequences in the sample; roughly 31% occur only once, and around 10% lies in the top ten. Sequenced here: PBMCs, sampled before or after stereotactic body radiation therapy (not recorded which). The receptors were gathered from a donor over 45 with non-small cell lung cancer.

CDR3 DNA: TGTGCCAGCAGCCACAGGGGGCTGAATGAGCAGTTCTTC. It yields the protein CASSHRGLNEQFF. The chain carries TRBV11-3 and TRBJ2-1, with 9 bases matching TRBD1. In germline, CDR1 is SGHNT, CDR2 YENEEA. The CDR3 runs to 13 residues. V shed 5 bases and J 7 bases; nucleotides not matched to a gene: 3.

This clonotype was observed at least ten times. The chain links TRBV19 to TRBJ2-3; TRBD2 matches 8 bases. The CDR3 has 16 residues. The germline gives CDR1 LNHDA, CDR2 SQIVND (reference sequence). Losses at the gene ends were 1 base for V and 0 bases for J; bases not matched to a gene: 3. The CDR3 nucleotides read TGTGCCAGTAGTATAGTTAGCGGGGTCAGCACAGATACGCAGTATTTT. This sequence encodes CASSIVSGVSTDTQYF.

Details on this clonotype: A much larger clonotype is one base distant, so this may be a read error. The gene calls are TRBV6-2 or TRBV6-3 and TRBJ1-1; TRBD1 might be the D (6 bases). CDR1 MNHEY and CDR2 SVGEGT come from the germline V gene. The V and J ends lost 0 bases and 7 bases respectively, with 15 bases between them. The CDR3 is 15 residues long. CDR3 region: CASSYSDSLSNEAFF. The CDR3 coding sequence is TGTGCCAGCAGTTACTCGGACAGTTTGTCGAATGAAGCTTTCTTT.

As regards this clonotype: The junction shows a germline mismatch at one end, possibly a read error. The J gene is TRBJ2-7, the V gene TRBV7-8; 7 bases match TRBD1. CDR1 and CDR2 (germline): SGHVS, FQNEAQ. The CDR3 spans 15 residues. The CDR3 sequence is CANSLDTGVSYDQYF. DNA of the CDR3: TGTGCCAACAGCTTGGACACAGGGGTATCCTACGATCAGTACTTC.

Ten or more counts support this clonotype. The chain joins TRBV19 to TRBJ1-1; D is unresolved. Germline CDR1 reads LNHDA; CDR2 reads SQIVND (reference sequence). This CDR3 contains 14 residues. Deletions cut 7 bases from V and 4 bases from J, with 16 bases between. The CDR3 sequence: CASIRPGSGTEAFF. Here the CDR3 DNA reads TGTGCCAGTATTCGACCGGGGTCAGGCACTGAAGCTTTCTTT.

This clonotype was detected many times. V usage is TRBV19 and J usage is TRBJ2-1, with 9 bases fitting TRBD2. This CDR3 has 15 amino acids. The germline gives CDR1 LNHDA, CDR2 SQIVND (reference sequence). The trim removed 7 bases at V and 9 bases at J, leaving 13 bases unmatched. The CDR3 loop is CASTTPGGGATEQFF. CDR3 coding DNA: TGTGCCAGTACCACCCCCGGCGGGGGGGCTACTGAGCAGTTCTTC.

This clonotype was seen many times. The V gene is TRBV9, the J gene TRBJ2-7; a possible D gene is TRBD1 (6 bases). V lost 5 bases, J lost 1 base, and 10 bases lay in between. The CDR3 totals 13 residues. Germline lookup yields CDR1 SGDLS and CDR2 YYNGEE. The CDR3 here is CASSATGSYEQYF. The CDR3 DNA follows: TGTGCCAGCAGTGCGACAGGATCCTACGAGCAGTACTTC.

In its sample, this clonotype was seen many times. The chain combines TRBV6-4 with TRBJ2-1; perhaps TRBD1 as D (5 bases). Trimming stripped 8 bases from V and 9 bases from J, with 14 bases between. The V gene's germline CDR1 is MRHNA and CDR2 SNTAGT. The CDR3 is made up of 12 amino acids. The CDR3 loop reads CASSGPASEQFF. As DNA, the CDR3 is TGTGCCAGCTCAGGGCCAGCTAGTGAGCAGTTCTTC.

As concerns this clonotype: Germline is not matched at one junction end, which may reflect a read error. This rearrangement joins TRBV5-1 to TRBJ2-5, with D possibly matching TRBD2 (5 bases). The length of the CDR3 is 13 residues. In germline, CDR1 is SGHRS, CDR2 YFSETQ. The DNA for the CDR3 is TGCGCCAGCAGCCCCCGAGCGGTGGAGACCAAGTACTTC. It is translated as CASSPRAVETKYF.

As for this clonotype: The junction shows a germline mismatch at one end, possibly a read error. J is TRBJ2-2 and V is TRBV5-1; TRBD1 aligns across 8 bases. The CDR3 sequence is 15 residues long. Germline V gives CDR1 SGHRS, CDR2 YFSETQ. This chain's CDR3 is CAISLHRGFSGELFF. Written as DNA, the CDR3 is TGCGCCATCAGCCTGCACAGGGGGTTTTCCGGTGAGCTGTTTTTT.

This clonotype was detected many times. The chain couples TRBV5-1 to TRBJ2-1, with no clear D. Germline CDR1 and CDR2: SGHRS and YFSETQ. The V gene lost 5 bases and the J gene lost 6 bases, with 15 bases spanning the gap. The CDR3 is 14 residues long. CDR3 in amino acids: CASSSYLGINEQFF. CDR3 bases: TGCGCCAGCAGTTCCTACCTAGGCATCAATGAGCAGTTCTTC.

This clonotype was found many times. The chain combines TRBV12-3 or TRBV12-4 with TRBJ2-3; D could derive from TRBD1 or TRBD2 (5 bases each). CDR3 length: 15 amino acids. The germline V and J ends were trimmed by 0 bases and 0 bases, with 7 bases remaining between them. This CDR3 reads CASSLAGASTDTQYF. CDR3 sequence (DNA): TGTGCCAGCAGTTTAGCCGGGGCTAGCACAGATACGCAGTATTTT.

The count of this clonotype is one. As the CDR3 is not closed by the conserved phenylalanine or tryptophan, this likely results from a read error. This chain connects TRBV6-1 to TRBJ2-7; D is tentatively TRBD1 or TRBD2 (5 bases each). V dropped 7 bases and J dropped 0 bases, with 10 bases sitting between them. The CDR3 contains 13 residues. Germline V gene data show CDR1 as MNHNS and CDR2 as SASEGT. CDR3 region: CASTYGASYEQYS. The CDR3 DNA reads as TGTGCCAGCACGTACGGGGCCTCCTACGAGCAGTACTCC.